A single sample gave rise to the 9 T cell receptor beta chains below, sequenced in a study of blood T cell repertoires in COVID-19. TCRdb's copy holds only in-frame clones and misses some; the assay was immunoSEQ multiplex PCR. The sample lists under 100,000 clones, approximately 88% occurring once. Sequenced: peripheral blood. The receptors originated from a woman between 65 and 79 years old with acute or convalescent COVID-19.

This clone was recorded only once. V and J are TRBV29-1 and TRBJ2-1; D is perhaps TRBD2 (6 bases). V was trimmed by 7 bases and J by 6 bases, leaving 13 bases between them. The CDR3 has 12 residues. The germline V gene has CDR1 SQVTM and CDR2 ANQGSEA. CDR3 protein: CSASWGVNEQFF. The CDR3 DNA follows: TGCAGCGCCAGTTGGGGGGTCAATGAGCAGTTCTTC.

CDR3 sequence reads: CASSYGQGARETQYF. The CDR3 DNA sequence: TGTGCCAGCAGTTACGGGCAGGGGGCTCGGGAGACCCAGTACTTC. The rearrangement uses TRBV6-2 or TRBV6-3 and TRBJ2-5, with 8 bases fitting TRBD1. The CDR3 consists of 15 residues. V lost 2 bases to trimming and J lost 5 bases; unmatched junction nucleotides: 7. Looked up from germline, CDR1 is MNHEY and CDR2 is SVGEGT.

This chain links TRBV11-2 with TRBJ2-7, with TRBD1 as a possible D gene (7 bases). From germline, CDR1 is SGHAT and CDR2 FQNNGV. The CDR3 extends over 17 amino acids. Trimming stripped 5 bases from V and 1 base from J, with 21 bases between. Written as DNA, the CDR3 is TGTGCCAGCAGCCCCTGGGCGGGCGGGACAGTTTCCTACGAGCAGTACTTC. Translated: CASSPWAGGTVSYEQYF.

CDR3 nucleotide sequence: TGTGCCAGCAGCTTAGGCCGCAGGGAAACTAATGAAAAACTGTTTTTT. It is translated as CASSLGRRETNEKLFF. The V gene is TRBV13, the J gene TRBJ1-4, with D maybe TRBD1 (5 bases). CDR3 length: 16 amino acids. CDR1 PRHDT and CDR2 FYEKMQ come from the germline V gene (reference sequence). Trimming took 0 bases from V and 1 from J, leaving 9 bases between them.

The chain joins TRBV9 to TRBJ1-1; no firm D call. This CDR3 has 13 amino acids. CDR1 and CDR2 (germline): SGDLS, YYNGEE. V was trimmed by 0 bases and J by 6 bases, leaving 9 bases between them. The CDR3 DNA sequence: TGTGCCAGCAGCGTAGACGTCCAGTCTGAAGCTTTCTTT. Translation: CASSVDVQSEAFF.

The rearrangement links TRBV7-9 to TRBJ1-2, with 7 positions matching TRBD1. Germline V CDR1 and CDR2: SEHNR, FQNEAQ (reference sequence). Unmatched junction bases numbered 2, after V lost 0 bases and J lost 4 bases. There are 14 residues in the CDR3. The CDR3 region is CASSLAGQFYGYTF. As DNA, the CDR3 is TGTGCCAGCAGCTTAGCGGGACAGTTCTATGGCTACACCTTC.

V gene TRBV28 combines with J gene TRBJ1-2, with TRBD1 identical over 7 bases. Per germline, CDR1 MDHEN and CDR2 SYDVKM. The CDR3 covers 14 residues. V gave up 6 bases and J gave up 2 bases; unmatched junction bases: 6. CDR3 nucleotides: TGTGCCAGCAGCCGACAGGGAGGAAACTATGGCTACACCTTC. Protein product: CASSRQGGNYGYTF.

The V call is TRBV2, the J call TRBJ1-2, with 8 bases matching TRBD1. The V gene end was trimmed by 3 bases and the J gene end by 6 bases; junction bases not matched to a gene: 3. The CDR3 is 13 residues long. Germline V gives CDR1 SNHLY, CDR2 FYNNEI. Here the CDR3 DNA reads TGTGCCAGCAGTGACGGGACAGGAAATGGCTACACCTTC. Amino acid sequence: CASSDGTGNGYTF.

The chain employs TRBV18 and TRBJ1-1, with D possibly TRBD1 on 5 matching bases. Trimming removed 5 bases from V and 1 base from J, with 8 bases in between. From germline, CDR1 is KGHSH and CDR2 LQKENI. The length of the CDR3 is 13 residues. CDR3 nucleotides: TGTGCCAGCTCATCCGGACAGAACACTGAAGCTTTCTTT. This encodes CASSSGQNTEAFF.